This T cell receptor beta chain appears in the sequencing data of a study of T cells in Graves' hyperthyroidism and ophthalmopathy. Study-wide points: Blood held most thyroid clonotypes expanded above 0.001 frequency. Researchers report that a 13 V-J model separated ophthalmopathy from stable hyperthyroidism.

Amplification targeted TCR beta CDR3 regions from RNA transcripts. HTBI primers drove first-round RT-PCR of the TCR CDR3. TCRdb called the multiplex PCR reads again in MiXCR, with one record for every CDR3 protein. The repertoire includes around 300,000 distinct CDR3 sequences, roughly 19% of them detected once, and approximately 37% sits in the top ten. This clonotype occurred many times. What it binds is unknown. V shed 10 bases and J 6 bases; nucleotides not matched to a gene: 12. This CDR3 region has 15 residues. Germline V CDR1 and CDR2: MDHEN, SYDVKM. PBMCs were derived from more than 8 ml fresh peripheral blood.

The rearrangement joins TRBV28 to TRBJ2-2, with 9 bases identical to TRBD2. This clonotype was obtained from a man in his fifties with Graves' ophthalmopathy. Sequenced sample: blood. The CDR3 here is CATRPRAGGPGELFF. The CDR3 DNA follows: TGTGCCACCCGACCCCGGGCGGGAGGGCCCGGGGAGCTGTTTTTT.